The 23 T cell receptor beta chains presented below share a single source sample, sequenced in a study of T-cell memory formation after mild COVID-19. Via MiXCR, TCRdb re-called the 5' RACE reads, giving one row per CDR3 protein. The repertoire has about 290,000 distinct CDR3 sequences, 15% to 20% of them found once; the top ten carry roughly 23%. Sequenced: PBMCs or a T cell subset sorted from them (not recorded which). All receptors come from a young man who had mild COVID-19 (a few samples of this study predate the infection). Cell type and time point are not known.

The sample holds many counts of this clonotype. The genes are TRBV20-1 and TRBJ2-4; D unresolved. Germline CDR1 DFQATT, CDR2 SNEGSKA (reference sequence). Trimming removed 1 base at V and 0 bases at J, with 7 bases between. CDR3 length equals 14 residues. CDR3 loop: CSARGAEAKNIQYF. The CDR3 DNA is TGCAGTGCTAGAGGGGCAGAAGCCAAAAACATTCAGTACTTC.

V usage is TRBV6-2 or TRBV6-3 and J usage is TRBJ2-7; tentatively, D is TRBD2 (7 bases). Trimming pared 7 bases from V and 4 bases from J, leaving 17 bases between. Germline CDR1 is MNHEY and CDR2 is SVGEGT. The CDR3 contains 14 residues. CDR3 in amino acids: CASTPPRGPYEQYF. In DNA form, the CDR3 reads TGTGCCAGCACCCCCCCGCGGGGGCCATACGAGCAGTACTTC.

This clonotype has just a few counts. This chain links TRBV6-6 with TRBJ2-7; TRBD1 agrees at 7 bases. The germline V gene encodes CDR1 MNHNY and CDR2 SVGAGI (reference sequence). The trim removed 2 bases at V and 6 bases at J, leaving 13 bases unmatched. This CDR3 has 16 residues. Written as DNA, the CDR3 is TGTGCCAGCAGTTACGTCCCGAATAAACAGGGGTCCGAGCAGTACGTC. Translated: CASSYVPNKQGSEQYV.

The CDR3 loop reads CASSFKGGNTEAFF. The CDR3, as DNA: TGTGCCAGCAGTTTCAAGGGGGGGAACACTGAAGCTTTCTTT. This chain joins TRBV6-5 and TRBJ1-1, with a tentative D call TRBD1 (6 bases). Germline-derived CDR1 and CDR2 are MNHEY and SVGAGI. Trimming took off 4 bases at V and 1 base at J, with 10 bases between the two ends. The CDR3 has 14 amino acids.

The chain couples TRBV7-2 to TRBJ2-3, with 7 bases that match TRBD1. The CDR3 has 14 amino acids. The V gene's germline CDR1 is SGHTA and CDR2 FQGNSA. The junction had 4 bases not matched to a gene; V was cut back by 4 bases and J by 3 bases. CDR3 nucleotide sequence: TGTGCCAGCAGCTCTTTGGGACAGACAGATACGCAGTATTTT. This translates into CASSSLGQTDTQYF.

The rearrangement joins TRBV20-1 to TRBJ1-2, with D perhaps TRBD1 (5 bases). Germline V gene lookup returns CDR1 DFQATT and CDR2 SNEGSKA (reference sequence). The CDR3 extends over 14 amino acids. V lost 5 bases and J 3 bases, leaving 16 bases between the germline ends. This CDR3 reads CSAPGGSGDYGYTF. The DNA of the CDR3 is TGCAGTGCTCCTGGGGGTTCGGGGGACTATGGCTACACCTTC.

The rearrangement uses TRBV7-9 and TRBJ2-3; 10 positions match TRBD1. Per germline, CDR1 SEHNR and CDR2 FQNEAQ (reference sequence). Trimming took 3 bases from V and 2 from J; bases not matched to a gene: 11. This CDR3 spans 18 amino acids. Written as DNA, the CDR3 is TGTGCCAGCAGCTTCGGGACAGGGGATGGTTTGGCCACAGATACGCAGTATTTT. Translating it yields CASSFGTGDGLATDTQYF.

This clonotype appeared a few times. The chain carries TRBV9 and TRBJ2-3; 9 nucleotides match TRBD1. The germline gives CDR1 SGDLS, CDR2 YYNGEE. The CDR3 has 15 amino acids. V lost 3 bases and J lost 6; bases outside the gene matches: 8. The CDR3 here is CASSAFGTGKDTQYF. CDR3 sequence (DNA): TGTGCCAGCAGCGCGTTCGGGACAGGGAAGGATACGCAGTATTTT.

The CDR3 region is CASSQDHGKPGQPQHF. The CDR3 nucleotides are TGTGCCAGCAGCCAAGATCATGGGAAGCCCGGTCAGCCCCAGCATTTT. This sequence joins TRBV3-1 and TRBJ1-5, with D hard to call. The V gene lost 0 bases and the J gene lost 6 bases, with 15 bases spanning the gap. From germline, CDR1 is LGHDT and CDR2 YNNKEL (reference sequence). The length of the CDR3 is 16 residues. The full variable domain, completed using reference TRBV3-1 and TRBJ1-5, is DTAVSQTPKYLVTQMGNDKSIKCEQNLGHDTMYWYKQDSKKFLKIMFSYNNKELIINETVPNRFSPKSPDKAHLNLHINSLELGDSAVYFCASSQDHGKPGQPQHFGDGTRLSIL.

This clonotype was observed at least ten times. V is TRBV6-2 or TRBV6-3 and J is TRBJ2-5; tentatively, D is TRBD2 (5 bases). V lost 6 bases and J lost 5, with 13 bases in between. Germline CDR1 reads MNHEY; CDR2 reads SVGEGT. The CDR3 runs 13 residues. For the CDR3, the DNA is TGTGCCAGCAGACCGTGGACTGAGGAGACCCAGTACTTC. Its translation is CASRPWTEETQYF.

This clonotype has only a few counts. This chain connects TRBV4-2 to TRBJ2-6, with no clear D. In germline, CDR1 is LGHNA, CDR2 YNFKEQ. This CDR3 spans 16 amino acids. The V end was cut by 0 bases, the J end by 1 base, with 7 bases between. For the CDR3, the DNA is TGTGCCAGCAGCCAAGATCTGGATTCTGGGGCCAACGTCCTGACTTTC. Its translation is CASSQDLDSGANVLTF.

V usage is TRBV20-1 and J usage is TRBJ2-1; D is uncertain. The V and J ends lost 8 bases and 4 bases respectively, with 9 bases between them. The germline V gene has CDR1 DFQATT and CDR2 SNEGSKA (reference sequence). This CDR3 is built from 11 residues. In DNA form, the CDR3 reads TGCAGTCCGGCAGGTTACAATGAGCAGTTCTTC. Amino acids: CSPAGYNEQFF.

This clonotype was seen more than once but under ten times. The V call is TRBV20-1, the J call TRBJ2-4; no clear D gene. Germline V lookup: CDR1 DFQATT, CDR2 SNEGSKA (reference sequence). The V end was cut by 1 base, the J end by 2 bases, with 6 bases between. The CDR3 runs to 13 residues. Here the CDR3 reads CSARGGTKNIQYF. The CDR3 nucleotides are TGCAGTGCTAGAGGAGGCACCAAAAACATTCAGTACTTC.

This clonotype has ten or more counts. As the CDR3 is not closed by the conserved phenylalanine or tryptophan, this likely results from a read error. No DNA is shown, since the ends of the CDR3 on it are uncertain; the CDR3 is the one TCRdb lists. This chain connects TRBV6-2 or TRBV6-3 to TRBJ2-1; the listed D gene, TRBD2, was not tested against the DNA. The CDR3 has 12 residues if both end residues are counted. The germline V gene encodes CDR1 MNHEY and CDR2 SVGEGT. This chain's CDR3 is CASSIGGLAFIL.

This clonotype appeared a few times. The J gene is TRBJ2-2, the V gene TRBV5-4; 9 positions match TRBD2. Germline CDR1 reads SGHNT; CDR2 reads YYREEE (reference sequence). V gave up 3 bases and J gave up 6 bases; unmatched junction bases: 6. This CDR3 has 15 amino acids. CDR3 sequence (DNA): TGTGCCAGCAGCTGGAGCGGGGGGAGCTCCGGGGAGCTGTTTTTT. Its translation: CASSWSGGSSGELFF.

The CDR3 region has the DNA TGTGCCAGCGGAACAGACCAAGAGACCCAGTACTTC. It yields the protein CASGTDQETQYF. The rearrangement links TRBV11-2 to TRBJ2-5, with D hard to call. Germline CDR1 reads SGHAT; CDR2 reads FQNNGV. The CDR3 has 12 residues. V gave up 8 bases and J gave up 0 bases, with 7 bases separating them.

The chain carries TRBV18 and TRBJ2-7, with TRBD1 as a possible D gene (5 bases). Deletions cut 2 bases from V and 2 bases from J, with 13 bases between. The germline V gene has CDR1 KGHSH and CDR2 LQKENI. This CDR3 spans 15 amino acids. This CDR3 is CASSPGQGSPYEQYF. The CDR3 DNA is TGTGCCAGCTCACCAGGGCAGGGAAGCCCCTACGAGCAGTACTTC. The full variable domain, in which reference TRBV18 and TRBJ2-7 provide the parts outside the CDR3, is NAGVMQNPRHLVRRRGQEARLRCSPMKGHSHVYWYRQLPEEGLKFMVYLQKENIIDESGMPKERFSAEFPKEGPSILRIQQVVRGDSAAYFCASSPGQGSPYEQYFGPGTRLTVT.

The chain joins TRBV9 to TRBJ2-2, with TRBD1 matching over 12 bases. Germline V gene sequence: CDR1 SGDLS, CDR2 YYNGEE. V was pared by 4 bases and J by 1 base, with 5 bases of the junction left unmatched. This CDR3 has 17 amino acids. The DNA of the CDR3 is TGTGCCAGCAGCCTCCGGGACAGGGGGCAGAACACCGGGGAGCTGTTTTTT. It specifies CASSLRDRGQNTGELFF.

This chain joins TRBV20-1 and TRBJ2-4; TRBD2 agrees at 9 bases. The V gene's germline CDR1 is DFQATT and CDR2 SNEGSKA (reference sequence). CDR3 size: 18 residues. V dropped 3 bases and J dropped 1; count of bases not matched to a gene: 13. The CDR3 DNA follows: TGCAGTGCTAGTCTAGCGGGGATCAGGATATCGGCCAAAAACATTCAGTACTTC. This gives the protein CSASLAGIRISAKNIQYF.

This clonotype was observed a few times. This chain links TRBV6-5 with TRBJ1-1, with D unclear. The germline V gene has CDR1 MNHEY and CDR2 SVGAGI. Trimming shortened V by 7 bases and J by 1 base, and 19 bases separated the two germline ends. The CDR3 spans 16 residues. CDR3 sequence reads: CASNPHSDGRNTEAFF. In DNA, the CDR3 is TGTGCCAGCAATCCACATTCCGACGGAAGGAACACTGAAGCTTTCTTT.

This chain connects TRBV7-2 to TRBJ2-5, with 8 positions matching TRBD2. The CDR3 runs 15 residues. Germline CDR1 is SGHTA and CDR2 is FQGNSA. J lost 9 bases, V lost 1 base, and 10 bases had no gene match. CDR3 residues: CASSLGGLGPGAQYF. The CDR3 DNA follows: TGTGCCAGCAGCTTAGGGGGACTAGGGCCAGGGGCCCAGTACTTC.

This clonotype was seen a handful of times. This chain connects TRBV5-1 to TRBJ2-1; the D is unclear. Trimming stripped 5 bases from V and 6 bases from J, with 21 bases between. From germline, CDR1 is SGHRS and CDR2 YFSETQ. CDR3 length: 16 amino acids. CDR3 bases: TGCGCCAGCAGGATTGCGGATGGCGAGGTCTTCAATGAGCAGTTCTTC. Translation: CASRIADGEVFNEQFF. The whole variable domain, remainder taken from reference TRBV5-1 and TRBJ2-1, is KAGVTQTPRYLIKTRGQQVTLSCSPISGHRSVSWYQQTPGQGLQFLFEYFSETQRNKGNFPGRFSGRQFSNSRSEMNVSTLELGDSALYLCASRIADGEVFNEQFFGPGTRLTVL.

The J gene is TRBJ2-7, the V gene TRBV6-2 or TRBV6-3; 8 nucleotides line up with TRBD1. There are 16 residues in the CDR3. The germline V gene encodes CDR1 MNHEY and CDR2 SVGEGT. Trimming removed 2 bases from V and 0 bases from J; junction bases left unmatched: 6. For the CDR3, the DNA is TGTGCCAGCAGTTACGGACAGGGTATTATCTCCTACGAGCAGTACTTC. Its translation is CASSYGQGIISYEQYF.